A selection of T cell receptor beta chains follows, all from one sample in a study of OX40 agonist ivuxolimab in advanced cancers. Produced via immunoSEQ multiplex PCR; TCRdb's table is partial and in-frame only. The sample holds approximately 75,000 clones, around four fifths seen once. Material: CD4+ or CD8+ T cells sorted from blood, obtained in a trial of the OX40 agonist ivuxolimab. The receptors originated from an adult with an advanced solid tumor such as melanoma, head and neck, liver or kidney cancer. Both conserved end residues are part of each CDR3. The D gene is left open where the match is weak. The size of a clone is reported for some rows only, either as once, few or many, or as a class for expanded clones.

size	V	J	D	CDR3	DNA
once	TRBV28	TRBJ2-1	NA	CASNLYNEQFF	TGTGCCAGCAATCTTTATAATGAGCAGTTCTTC
NA	TRBV28	TRBJ1-2	NA	CASSLKRQSLSIYTF	TGTGCCAGCAGTTTAAAGAGACAGTCCTTGAGCATCTACACCTTC
NA	TRBV5-1	TRBJ2-7	TRBD1	CASSSTGTAPLEQYF	TGCGCCAGCAGCTCGACCGGGACAGCCCCATTGGAGCAGTACTTC
NA	TRBV7-9	TRBJ2-2	NA	CASSFGNTGELFF	TGTGCCAGCAGCTTTGGGAACACCGGGGAGCTGTTTTTT
NA	TRBV28	TRBJ2-1	NA	CASSQGLTGFF	TGTGCCAGCAGTCAGGGCCTAACGGGGTTCTTC
NA	TRBV7-3	TRBJ2-5	NA	CASSQTGPQETQYF	TGTGCCAGCAGCCAAACAGGACCCCAAGAGACCCAGTACTTC
NA	TRBV28	TRBJ1-1	NA	CASSSPRPPRTEAFF	TGTGCCAGCAGTTCACCCCGACCGCCCCGCACTGAAGCTTTCTTT
NA	TRBV5-3	TRBJ1-4	NA	CARSPPGGDEKLFF	TGTGCCAGAAGCCCCCCCGGAGGGGATGAAAAACTGTTTTTT
NA	TRBV4-3	TRBJ2-7	TRBD2	CASSPFGTRTYEQYF	TGCGCCAGCAGCCCCTTCGGGACTAGGACCTACGAGCAGTACTTC
few	TRBV29-1	TRBJ2-1	NA	CSVSVGSSYNEQFF	TGCAGCGTCAGTGTAGGGTCGTCCTACAATGAGCAGTTCTTC
NA	TRBV5-1	TRBJ1-2	NA	CASSPSGARGYTF	TGCGCCAGCAGTCCCTCAGGGGCGCGAGGCTACACCTTC
few	TRBV12-5	TRBJ1-6	TRBD1	CASGPEVGGNSPLHF	TGTGCTAGTGGCCCCGAGGTAGGGGGCAATTCACCCCTCCACTTT
NA	TRBV19	TRBJ1-2	NA	CASSIQQSHGYTF	TGTGCCAGTAGTATCCAACAGAGCCATGGCTACACCTTC
NA	TRBV7-2	TRBJ2-5	NA	CASSLGHTETQYF	TGTGCCAGCAGCTTAGGGCATACGGAGACCCAGTACTTC
NA	TRBV7-2	TRBJ2-3	TRBD2	CASSLSGREGDTQYF	TGTGCCAGCAGCTTAAGCGGGAGGGAGGGAGATACGCAGTATTTT
few	TRBV6-5	TRBJ2-1	NA	CASSRGVPSYNEQFF	TGTGCCAGCAGTCGCGGGGTTCCCTCCTACAATGAGCAGTTCTTC
NA	TRBV19	TRBJ1-2	NA	CASSPTRSEHYGYTF	TGTGCCAGTAGTCCCACCAGGTCCGAGCACTATGGCTACACCTTC
NA	TRBV6-5	TRBJ2-7	NA	CALGRGNEQYF	TGTGCCTTAGGCAGGGGAAACGAGCAGTACTTC
NA	TRBV7-2	TRBJ2-4	NA	CASSLATGAGNIQYF	TGTGCCAGCAGCTTAGCGACTGGGGCCGGAAACATTCAGTACTTC
NA	TRBV28	TRBJ1-1	NA	CASSTLRWGMRNTEAFF	TGTGCCAGCAGTACCCTCCGATGGGGAATGAGGAACACTGAAGCTTTCTTT
NA	TRBV6-6	TRBJ1-5	TRBD1	CASSYEVTGGLQPQHF	TGTGCCAGCAGCTACGAGGTGACAGGGGGGCTTCAGCCCCAGCATTTT
NA	TRBV19	TRBJ2-7	NA	CASSSRTESYEQYF	TGTGCCAGTAGTTCTAGGACAGAGAGCTACGAGCAGTACTTC
NA	TRBV9	TRBJ2-7	NA	CASSREGRQPYEQYF	TGTGCCAGCAGCCGCGAGGGGCGCCAGCCCTACGAGCAGTACTTC
NA	TRBV9	TRBJ2-3	NA	CASSVVGGFTDTQYF	TGTGCCAGCAGCGTAGTTGGGGGTTTCACAGATACGCAGTATTTT
NA	TRBV6-1	TRBJ2-3	TRBD1	CASSEPTGVTQYF	TGTGCCAGCAGTGAACCGACAGGGGTAACGCAGTATTTT
NA	TRBV7-2	TRBJ2-7	NA	CASSLEWTGSYEQYF	TGTGCCAGCAGCTTAGAATGGACCGGGTCCTACGAGCAGTACTTC
few	TRBV4-1	TRBJ1-2	TRBD1	CASSQAGTGSNYGYTF	TGCGCCAGCAGCCAAGCCGGGACAGGGTCTAACTATGGCTACACCTTC
NA	TRBV5-1	TRBJ1-4	NA	CASRQGTNEKLFF	TGCGCCAGCAGACAGGGAACTAATGAAAAACTGTTTTTT